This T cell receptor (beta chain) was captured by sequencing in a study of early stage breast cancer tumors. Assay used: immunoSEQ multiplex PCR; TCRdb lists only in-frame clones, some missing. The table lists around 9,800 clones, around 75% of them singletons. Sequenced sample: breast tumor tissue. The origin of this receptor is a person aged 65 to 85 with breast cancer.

CDR3 in amino acids: CASSLETAYEQYF. The CDR3 DNA reads TGTGCCAGCAGCTTGGAGACAGCGTACGAGCAGTACTTC. The rearrangement joins TRBV5-4 to TRBJ2-7, with D maybe TRBD1 (5 bases). Germline V gene data show CDR1 as SGHNT and CDR2 as YYREEE (reference sequence). V dropped 0 bases and J dropped 4 bases, with 8 bases sitting between them. The CDR3 length is 13 residues.